The next 25 T cell receptor beta chains were all read from a single sample in a study of OX40 agonist ivuxolimab in advanced cancers. Profiling relied on immunoSEQ multiplex PCR, and the TCRdb table lists in-frame clones only, not all of them. This sample has approximately 34,000 clones, with 70% to 90% found just once. Source: CD4+ or CD8+ T cells sorted from blood, taken in a trial of the OX40 agonist ivuxolimab. These receptors all come from an adult with an advanced solid tumor such as melanoma, head and neck, liver or kidney cancer.

A word on this clone: The junction departs from the called germline gene at one end, perhaps through a read error. This rearrangement joins TRBV5-7 to TRBJ1-5, with D perhaps TRBD1 (5 bases). TRBV5-7 qualifies as an ORF whose function is uncertain. This CDR3 region has 15 residues. As DNA, the CDR3 is TGCGCCAGCAGCCAAGAGCCGGGGCTGAATCAGCCCCAGCATTTT. Its protein product is CASSQEPGLNQPQHF.

The chain combines TRBV30 with TRBJ2-7; D possibly corresponds to TRBD1 (6 bases). Germline CDR1 and CDR2: GTSNPN and SVGIG (reference sequence). This CDR3 region has 12 residues. Trimming stripped 5 bases from V and 0 bases from J, with 8 bases between. Written as DNA, the CDR3 is TGTGCCTGGGACAGGAGCTCCTACGAGCAGTACTTC. The encoded protein is CAWDRSSYEQYF.

This chain links TRBV7-2 with TRBJ1-5; D might be TRBD1 (6 bases). The CDR3 length is 16 residues. CDR1 is SGHTA and CDR2 is FQGNSA in the germline V gene. Trimming took 4 bases from V and 0 from J, leaving 13 bases between them. CDR3 nucleotides: TGTGCCAGCAGCTCCGGACAGCTGTATAGCAATCAGCCCCAGCATTTT. Protein sequence: CASSSGQLYSNQPQHF.

This clone has a single count. The chain combines TRBV7-9 with TRBJ2-7; D remains unclear. This CDR3 spans 13 amino acids. V was trimmed by 2 bases and J by 5 bases, leaving 10 bases between them. Germline V lookup: CDR1 SEHNR, CDR2 FQNEAQ (reference sequence). CDR3 coding DNA: TGTGCCAGCAGCTTATACGTGGCAAACGAGCAGTACTTC. Its translation: CASSLYVANEQYF.

This clone was observed once. The chain is built from TRBV27 and TRBJ1-1; 9 bases map to TRBD1. V lost 3 bases to trimming and J lost 4 bases; unmatched junction nucleotides: 12. The germline CDR1 and CDR2 sequences are MNHEY and SMNVEV (reference sequence). This CDR3 has 17 amino acids. DNA of the CDR3: TGTGCCAGCAGTTTCCACAGGGGGCCGGTGTTTAGCACTGAAGCTTTCTTT. It encodes CASSFHRGPVFSTEAFF.

V is TRBV5-6 and J is TRBJ2-4, with D possibly matching TRBD1 (6 bases). Deletions cut 3 bases from V and 6 bases from J, with 16 bases between. Per the germline V gene, CDR1 is SGHDT and CDR2 is YYEEEE. The CDR3 length is 15 residues. The CDR3 DNA reads TGTGCCAGCAGCTCCGGTGGGGGCCCGGGAAACATTCAGTACTTC. It is translated as CASSSGGGPGNIQYF.

Within the sample, this clone is hyperexpanded. The chain recombines TRBV5-6 with TRBJ2-1; 7 bases fit TRBD1. With V trimmed by 0 bases and J by 2 bases, 2 bases remained unmatched. Germline CDR1 is SGHDT and CDR2 is YYEEEE. The CDR3 extends over 15 amino acids. This CDR3 is CASSLGDRAYNEQFF. In DNA form, the CDR3 reads TGTGCCAGCAGCTTGGGAGACAGGGCCTACAATGAGCAGTTCTTC.

The chain combines TRBV6-6 with TRBJ1-2; TRBD1 agrees at 7 bases. Germline V gene sequence: CDR1 MNHNY, CDR2 SVGAGI (reference sequence). This CDR3 spans 16 amino acids. Trimming removed 5 bases from V and 4 bases from J; junction bases left unmatched: 13. The CDR3 nucleotides read TGTGCCAGCAGTCAGAGCCTTGGGACAGCGTTCTATGGCTACACCTTC. This codes for CASSQSLGTAFYGYTF.

The chain couples TRBV9 to TRBJ2-2; possible D gene TRBD2, 7 bases. V was pared by 1 base and J by 4 bases, with 14 bases between. The CDR3 totals 16 residues. Germline V gene lookup returns CDR1 SGDLS and CDR2 YYNGEE. The CDR3 DNA follows: TGTGCCAGCAGCGTACCAGACGGGGGGCTCACCGGGGAGCTGTTTTTT. Encoded protein: CASSVPDGGLTGELFF.

The chain employs TRBV4-2 and TRBJ1-5; no clear D gene. Deletions cut 0 bases from V and 0 bases from J, with 9 bases between. Germline lookup yields CDR1 LGHNA and CDR2 YNFKEQ. This CDR3 is built from 16 residues. CDR3 DNA: TGTGCCAGCAGCCAAGATGAGAACTATAGCAATCAGCCCCAGCATTTT. It translates to CASSQDENYSNQPQHF.

The rearrangement joins TRBV28 to TRBJ2-7; D call uncertain. V lost 4 bases, J lost 6 bases, and 7 bases lay in between. The CDR3 contains 11 residues. Germline CDR1 MDHEN, CDR2 SYDVKM. The CDR3 DNA sequence: TGTGCCAGCAGTTCCCCTAGCGAGCAGTACTTC. Amino acids: CASSSPSEQYF.

The V gene is TRBV19, the J gene TRBJ1-4, with a tentative D call TRBD1 (5 bases). CDR3 size: 14 residues. The V and J ends lost 8 bases and 0 bases respectively, with 10 bases between them. The V gene's germline CDR1 is LNHDA and CDR2 SQIVND (reference sequence). DNA for the CDR3: TGTGCCAGTGGGAGGGACTCAACTAATGAAAAACTGTTTTTT. Translating gives CASGRDSTNEKLFF.

This sequence joins TRBV10-3 and TRBJ1-1, with 7 positions matching TRBD1. This CDR3 has 16 residues. V lost 8 bases to trimming and J lost 0 bases; unmatched junction nucleotides: 12. Germline V gives CDR1 ENHRY, CDR2 SYGVKD. CDR3 sequence (DNA): TGTGCCATCCGTGGGGACAGCGATACTTTGAACACTGAAGCTTTCTTT. Translated: CAIRGDSDTLNTEAFF.

By share of the sample, this clone is hyperexpanded. The chain is built from TRBV19 and TRBJ1-4; weak D call: TRBD1 (6 bases). V lost 5 bases, J lost 7 bases, and 17 bases lay in between. The germline V gene encodes CDR1 LNHDA and CDR2 SQIVND (reference sequence). This CDR3 contains 15 residues. CDR3 DNA: TGTGCCAGTAGTTTCCGAAGGGAGGGGGTTGAAAAACTGTTTTTT. It is translated as CASSFRREGVEKLFF.

The V and J genes are TRBV29-1 and TRBJ2-7; D might be TRBD1 or TRBD2, each matching 6 bases. The germline V gene encodes CDR1 SQVTM and CDR2 ANQGSEA. The CDR3 sequence is 13 residues long. V was clipped by 3 bases and J by 3 bases, with 12 bases between them. The DNA for the CDR3 is TGCAGCGTTGACAAGGGGGAGGACTACGAGCAGTACTTC. It is translated as CSVDKGEDYEQYF.

The J gene is TRBJ2-3, the V gene TRBV6-1, with D hard to call. The CDR3 sequence is 13 residues long. The ends were cut back, 0 bases at V and 2 bases at J, with 3 bases in the middle. Germline V CDR1 and CDR2: MNHNS, SASEGT. The CDR3 region has the DNA TGTGCCAGCAGTGAAGCCAACACAGATACGCAGTATTTT. It translates to CASSEANTDTQYF.

The rearrangement uses TRBV7-8 and TRBJ1-1; D unclear. The CDR3 sequence is 13 residues long. Germline values: CDR1 SGHVS, CDR2 FQNEAQ. Trimming removed 4 bases at V and 2 bases at J, with 8 bases between. This CDR3 reads CASSSTLNTEAFF. In DNA form, the CDR3 reads TGTGCCAGCAGCTCTACACTAAACACTGAAGCTTTCTTT.

This chain connects TRBV27 to TRBJ2-7, with D maybe TRBD1 (6 bases). Trimming shortened V by 5 bases and J by 2 bases, and 10 bases separated the two germline ends. Germline V CDR1 and CDR2: MNHEY, SMNVEV (reference sequence). This CDR3 contains 13 residues. The CDR3 DNA sequence: TGTGCCAGCAGTCTAGGGGGTCCCTACGAGCAGTACTTC. This encodes CASSLGGPYEQYF.

The genes are TRBV25-1 and TRBJ1-2; D gene uncertain. This CDR3 has 15 amino acids. The V end lost 10 bases, the J end lost 4 bases, and 22 bases lay between the germline ends. CDR1 and CDR2 (germline): MGHDK, SYGVNS. Written as DNA, the CDR3 is TGTGCCACGCAAGGATCAACCCGAAAATTCTATGGCTACACCTTC. Its protein is CATQGSTRKFYGYTF.

The CDR3 reads CAWTPANTGELFF. DNA of the CDR3: TGTGCCTGGACACCAGCGAACACCGGGGAGCTGTTTTTT. The chain has TRBV30 and TRBJ2-2; D unclear. CDR1 is GTSNPN and CDR2 is SVGIG in the germline V gene (reference sequence). V lost 4 bases and J 0 bases, leaving 6 bases between the germline ends. The CDR3 contains 13 residues.

The rearrangement joins TRBV7-7 to TRBJ2-1, with D perhaps TRBD1 (5 bases). CDR1 is SSHAT and CDR2 is FNYEAQ in the germline V gene (reference sequence). Trimming shortened V by 3 bases and J by 0 bases, and 9 bases separated the two germline ends. The CDR3 contains 15 residues. This CDR3 reads CASSFDRSSYNEQFF. The CDR3 coding sequence is TGTGCCAGCAGCTTCGACAGAAGCTCCTACAATGAGCAGTTCTTC.

The J gene is TRBJ2-7, the V gene TRBV19; 7 bases agree with TRBD2. Unmatched junction bases numbered 11, after V lost 9 bases and J lost 6 bases. Germline V gene sequence: CDR1 LNHDA, CDR2 SQIVND (reference sequence). The CDR3 loop spans 13 amino acids. In nucleotides, the CDR3 is TGTGCCAGCGGCTGGGGGGGTCTCTCCGAGCAGTACTTC. It is translated as CASGWGGLSEQYF.

V gene TRBV5-4 combines with J gene TRBJ2-7, with D uncertain. CDR1 is SGHNT and CDR2 is YYREEE in the germline V gene (reference sequence). Between the trimmed V and J ends, which lost 7 bases and 3 bases, there was a span of 14 bases. CDR3 length: 13 residues. In nucleotides, the CDR3 is TGTGCCAGCCAACTTGACGGTTTCTACGAGCAGTACTTC. This codes for CASQLDGFYEQYF.

This chain connects TRBV28 to TRBJ2-7; possibly TRBD1 for D (5 bases). The CDR3 covers 13 residues. V was shortened by 6 bases and J by 3 bases, with 12 bases between the two germline ends. Germline V gene lookup returns CDR1 MDHEN and CDR2 SYDVKM. The CDR3 loop reads CASSPDRNYEQYF. The CDR3 DNA reads TGTGCCAGCAGCCCAGACAGAAACTACGAGCAGTACTTC.

The genes are TRBV13 and TRBJ2-5, with a tentative D call TRBD1 (6 bases). Germline values: CDR1 PRHDT, CDR2 FYEKMQ (reference sequence). The CDR3 is 14 residues long. The V end lost 5 bases, the J end lost 5 bases, and 15 bases lay between the germline ends. This CDR3 reads CASSRPGGVETQYF. DNA of the CDR3: TGTGCCAGCAGCCGACCTGGGGGCGTTGAGACCCAGTACTTC.